This TCR beta chain appears in the sequencing data of a study of siplizumab effects on memory and regulatory T cells. To note about this clone: The antigen is undetermined.

The CDR3 spans 14 residues. The germline V and J ends were trimmed by 0 bases and 9 bases, with 13 bases remaining between them. CDR1 and CDR2 (germline): SGDLS, YYNGEE. Study-level results: The average Treg-derived proportion among mappable alloreactive CD4+ clones was 65% to 70% with siplizumab versus 26.9% in controls. No more than a minor fraction of alloreactive clones could be traced back to unstimulated subsets. Significantly reduced by siplizumab was the cumulative frequency of alloreactive sequences, namely those traceable to unstimulated CD4+ memory cells.

The method was immunoSEQ multiplex PCR; TCRdb's version includes in-frame clones alone and lacks a portion of them. In the table there are tens of thousands of clones, about 93% of which are singletons. The sample was non-Treg CD4+ T cells sorted from blood. The chain has TRBV9 and TRBJ2-4, with D perhaps given as TRBD1 or TRBD2 (5 bases each). This TCR was recovered from a human donor in good health. CDR3 sequence: CASSVAKDGGIQYF. The CDR3 bases are TGTGCCAGCAGCGTAGCCAAAGATGGGGGCATTCAGTACTTC.